A selection of T cell receptor beta chains follows, all from one sample in a study of blood T cell repertoires in COVID-19. Sequencing was performed with immunoSEQ multiplex PCR; in TCRdb, only in-frame clones are kept and a portion is missing. Among under 150,000 clones listed, about 85% were seen once. The sample was peripheral blood. The receptors derive from a human donor in a cohort sampled during active COVID-19. CDR3s include the opening cysteine and the closing phenylalanine or tryptophan. Fields, in order: clone size, D gene, J gene, V gene, CDR3 DNA, CDR3 protein. A D gene is named only where the DNA matches it firmly. Only some rows state a clone size, as once, few, many or a class for expanded clones.

abundance: NA; d_gene: NA; j_gene: TRBJ2-5; v_gene: TRBV7-2; CDR3nt: TGTGCCAGCAGACCCGGGACACCAGTCCAAGAGACCCAGTACTTC; CDR3aa: CASRPGTPVQETQYF
abundance: NA; d_gene: NA; j_gene: TRBJ2-3; v_gene: TRBV7-3; CDR3nt: TGTGCCAGCAGCTTTGGCCCGAGCACAGATACGCAGTATTTT; CDR3aa: CASSFGPSTDTQYF
abundance: NA; d_gene: NA; j_gene: TRBJ2-3; v_gene: TRBV16; CDR3nt: TGTGCCAGCAGCCAATCCCCAGGGGTTGGAAGCACAGATACGCAGTATTTT; CDR3aa: CASSQSPGVGSTDTQYF
abundance: NA; d_gene: TRBD1; j_gene: TRBJ2-7; v_gene: TRBV5-5; CDR3nt: TGTGCCAGCAGCTTTACAGGGGGCAACGAGCAGTACTTC; CDR3aa: CASSFTGGNEQYF
abundance: NA; d_gene: NA; j_gene: TRBJ2-7; v_gene: TRBV2; CDR3nt: TGTGCCAGCAGTGACCCCCCGTCCTACGAGCAGTACTTC; CDR3aa: CASSDPPSYEQYF
abundance: NA; d_gene: TRBD1; j_gene: TRBJ1-1; v_gene: TRBV6-4; CDR3nt: TGTGCCAGCAGTGCCCGGACAGGTGGCACTGAAGCTTTCTTT; CDR3aa: CASSARTGGTEAFF
abundance: NA; d_gene: NA; j_gene: TRBJ2-3; v_gene: TRBV27; CDR3nt: TGTGCCAGCAGTTCCCCTCGCGGATCAGATACGCAGTATTTT; CDR3aa: CASSSPRGSDTQYF
abundance: NA; d_gene: NA; j_gene: TRBJ1-4; v_gene: TRBV25-1; CDR3nt: TGTGCCAGCAGTGAATTTAAGGGGCTCAGTAATGAAAAACTGTTTTTT; CDR3aa: CASSEFKGLSNEKLFF
abundance: NA; d_gene: NA; j_gene: TRBJ2-1; v_gene: TRBV18; CDR3nt: TGTGCCAGCTCACCCTCGGAGGGCTACAATGAGCAGTTCTTC; CDR3aa: CASSPSEGYNEQFF
abundance: NA; d_gene: NA; j_gene: TRBJ1-1; v_gene: TRBV7-9; CDR3nt: TGTGCCAGCAGCTATTCCCTAACAGGGACCACTGAAGCTTTCTTT; CDR3aa: CASSYSLTGTTEAFF
abundance: NA; d_gene: TRBD2; j_gene: TRBJ2-7; v_gene: TRBV6-5; CDR3nt: TGTGCCAGCAGTTGGGGGGGCTACGAGCAGTACTTC; CDR3aa: CASSWGGYEQYF
abundance: NA; d_gene: TRBD2; j_gene: TRBJ2-5; v_gene: TRBV7-9; CDR3nt: TGTGCCAGCAGCCGGGGGGAGGTAGAGACCCAGTACTTC; CDR3aa: CASSRGEVETQYF
abundance: once; d_gene: NA; j_gene: TRBJ2-3; v_gene: TRBV7-2; CDR3nt: TGTGCCAGCAGCTTCGTTGATACGCAGTATTTT; CDR3aa: CASSFVDTQYF
abundance: NA; d_gene: TRBD1; j_gene: TRBJ1-5; v_gene: TRBV19; CDR3nt: TGTGCCACACAGCAGGGGGCGACACCTCAGCCCCAGCATTTT; CDR3aa: CATQQGATPQPQHF
abundance: NA; d_gene: TRBD2; j_gene: TRBJ2-3; v_gene: TRBV4-2; CDR3nt: TGTGCCAGCAGCCACACCGACTCCTTACTAGCGGGGTCCACAGATACGCAGTATTTT; CDR3aa: CASSHTDSLLAGSTDTQYF
abundance: NA; d_gene: TRBD1; j_gene: TRBJ1-6; v_gene: TRBV5-1; CDR3nt: TGCGCCAGCAGCCGACAGGGACAGACAAATTCACCCCTCCACTTT; CDR3aa: CASSRQGQTNSPLHF
abundance: NA; d_gene: NA; j_gene: TRBJ1-1; v_gene: TRBV29-1; CDR3nt: TGCAGCGTTGACCTCCCCCAGGGGCGGAACACTGAAGCTTTCTTT; CDR3aa: CSVDLPQGRNTEAFF
abundance: NA; d_gene: TRBD1; j_gene: TRBJ2-7; v_gene: TRBV5-1; CDR3nt: TGCGCCAGCAGCTGGACAGGGCGCGGGTACGAGCAGTACTTC; CDR3aa: CASSWTGRGYEQYF
abundance: NA; d_gene: NA; j_gene: TRBJ1-1; v_gene: TRBV7-2; CDR3nt: TGTGCCAGCAGCTTAGGTTCACAGGAAACTGAAGCTTTCTTT; CDR3aa: CASSLGSQETEAFF
abundance: NA; d_gene: TRBD1; j_gene: TRBJ1-1; v_gene: TRBV6-6; CDR3nt: TGTGCCATCAAACCCCAGGACAGGGGGCAATACACTGAAGCTTTCTTT; CDR3aa: CAIKPQDRGQYTEAFF
abundance: NA; d_gene: TRBD1; j_gene: TRBJ2-7; v_gene: TRBV7-2; CDR3nt: TGTGCCAGCAGCCGCGGGACAGGGTCAGCTACCTACGAGCAGTACTTC; CDR3aa: CASSRGTGSATYEQYF
abundance: NA; d_gene: TRBD1; j_gene: TRBJ1-1; v_gene: TRBV19; CDR3nt: TGTGCCAGTAGTGTCTTCAGGGGGGTGAACACTGAAGCTTTCTTT; CDR3aa: CASSVFRGVNTEAFF
abundance: NA; d_gene: NA; j_gene: TRBJ1-5; v_gene: TRBV7-2; CDR3nt: TGTGCCAGCAGCTTAGCTTTAGGAGAAAATCAGCCCCAGCATTTT; CDR3aa: CASSLALGENQPQHF
abundance: NA; d_gene: NA; j_gene: TRBJ2-3; v_gene: TRBV7-3; CDR3nt: TGTGCCAGCAGCTTAAGGGGCAACTCGGATACGCAGTATTTT; CDR3aa: CASSLRGNSDTQYF
abundance: NA; d_gene: NA; j_gene: TRBJ1-1; v_gene: TRBV19; CDR3nt: TGTGCCAGTAGTAATATCCGACACCCAGTAGAAACTGAAGCTTTCTTT; CDR3aa: CASSNIRHPVETEAFF
abundance: NA; d_gene: NA; j_gene: TRBJ2-3; v_gene: TRBV5-1; CDR3nt: TGCGCCAGCAGCTTGGGACCTGGTTTGGGGCCCAACACAGATACGCAGTATTTT; CDR3aa: CASSLGPGLGPNTDTQYF
abundance: NA; d_gene: TRBD1; j_gene: TRBJ2-2; v_gene: TRBV30; CDR3nt: TGTGCCTGGAGTGCAGGGACAGGGCGTACCGGGGAGCTGTTTTTT; CDR3aa: CAWSAGTGRTGELFF
abundance: NA; d_gene: NA; j_gene: TRBJ1-1; v_gene: TRBV5-5; CDR3nt: TGTGCCAGCAGCTTGGTAGGGGGAAGGGACACTGAAGCTTTCTTT; CDR3aa: CASSLVGGRDTEAFF
abundance: NA; d_gene: TRBD2; j_gene: TRBJ2-3; v_gene: TRBV10-1; CDR3nt: TGCGCCAGCAGTGATACCGACAGCGGGGGTGGAAGATACGCAGTATTT; CDR3aa: CASSDTDSGGGRYAVF
abundance: NA; d_gene: NA; j_gene: TRBJ2-3; v_gene: TRBV10-3; CDR3nt: TGTGCCAGCACAAGGGAGCCCACCACCACAGATACGCAGTATTTT; CDR3aa: CASTREPTTTDTQYF
abundance: NA; d_gene: TRBD1; j_gene: TRBJ1-5; v_gene: TRBV19; CDR3nt: TGTGCCAGTAACCATCTAGGGGGCCGTGGGGATCAGCCCCAGCATTTT; CDR3aa: CASNHLGGRGDQPQHF
abundance: NA; d_gene: TRBD1; j_gene: TRBJ1-2; v_gene: TRBV28; CDR3nt: TGTGCCAGCAGCCCTACCGGGACAGGCGTCTTCGGCTACACCTTC; CDR3aa: CASSPTGTGVFGYTF
abundance: NA; d_gene: TRBD2; j_gene: TRBJ2-1; v_gene: TRBV4-1; CDR3nt: TGCGCCAGCAGTCCCCTTGGTAGCGGGGGGCCCTACAATGAGCAGTTCTTC; CDR3aa: CASSPLGSGGPYNEQFF
abundance: NA; d_gene: TRBD1; j_gene: TRBJ1-5; v_gene: TRBV5-8; CDR3nt: TGTGCCAGCAGCTGGGACAGGGGCAATCAGCCCCAGCATTTT; CDR3aa: CASSWDRGNQPQHF
abundance: NA; d_gene: NA; j_gene: TRBJ2-1; v_gene: TRBV7-3; CDR3nt: TGTGCCAGCAGCTTAATGCCACAGAGCTCCTACAATGAGCAGTTCTTC; CDR3aa: CASSLMPQSSYNEQFF
abundance: NA; d_gene: NA; j_gene: TRBJ2-1; v_gene: TRBV2; CDR3nt: TGTGCCAGCGCCTCCGGGTCCTACAATGAGCAGTTCTTC; CDR3aa: CASASGSYNEQFF
abundance: NA; d_gene: NA; j_gene: TRBJ1-3; v_gene: TRBV3-1/TRBV3-2; CDR3nt: TGTGCCAGCAGCCGCCAAACGACGGGGAACACCATATATTTT; CDR3aa: CASSRQTTGNTIYF
abundance: NA; d_gene: TRBD1; j_gene: TRBJ1-2; v_gene: TRBV28; CDR3nt: TGTGCCAGCAGTTTACCTGGGACAGGGGGCGCGGGCTATGGCTACACCTTC; CDR3aa: CASSLPGTGGAGYGYTF
abundance: once; d_gene: NA; j_gene: TRBJ2-5; v_gene: TRBV20-1; CDR3nt: TGCAGTGCTAGTGGCGGAGGAGAGACCCAGTACTTC; CDR3aa: CSASGGGETQYF
abundance: few; d_gene: NA; j_gene: TRBJ1-2; v_gene: TRBV7-9; CDR3nt: TGTGCCAGCAGCCCCAGGGCAGACTATGGCTACACCTTC; CDR3aa: CASSPRADYGYTF
abundance: once; d_gene: NA; j_gene: TRBJ1-2; v_gene: TRBV11-2; CDR3nt: TGTGCCAGCAGCTTAGTACGGGGGAACTATGGCTACACCTTC; CDR3aa: CASSLVRGNYGYTF
abundance: NA; d_gene: NA; j_gene: TRBJ2-3; v_gene: TRBV12-5; CDR3nt: TGTGCTAGTGGTTTGGACCAAGGGGGTTCCACAGATACGCAGTATTTT; CDR3aa: CASGLDQGGSTDTQYF
abundance: NA; d_gene: NA; j_gene: TRBJ2-1; v_gene: TRBV6-5; CDR3nt: TGTGCCAGCAGTTACTATGGGCGGGTCCCCTACAATGAGCAGTTCTTC; CDR3aa: CASSYYGRVPYNEQFF
abundance: NA; d_gene: TRBD1; j_gene: TRBJ2-7; v_gene: TRBV7-2; CDR3nt: TGTGCCAGCAGCTTAGGGGGGACAGGGCGATTGTACGAGCAGTACTTC; CDR3aa: CASSLGGTGRLYEQYF
abundance: NA; d_gene: NA; j_gene: TRBJ1-6; v_gene: TRBV19; CDR3nt: TGTGCCAGTTCCCCCCCGGGTTGGTCACCCCTCCACTTT; CDR3aa: CASSPPGWSPLHF
abundance: NA; d_gene: TRBD1; j_gene: TRBJ1-6; v_gene: TRBV2; CDR3nt: TGTGCCAGCAAATACCCTCTTCCGGGACAGTCGGCGGAGGGCATGAATTCACCCCTCCACTTT; CDR3aa: CASKYPLPGQSAEGMNSPLHF
abundance: few; d_gene: NA; j_gene: TRBJ1-1; v_gene: TRBV19; CDR3nt: TGTGCCAGTAACGGGAGGGCCTACACTGAAGCTTTCTTT; CDR3aa: CASNGRAYTEAFF
abundance: NA; d_gene: NA; j_gene: TRBJ1-2; v_gene: TRBV29-1; CDR3nt: TGCAGCGTTGAGTTCCGGGGCGGGGGCCACTATGGCTACACCTTC; CDR3aa: CSVEFRGGGHYGYTF